The clone carrying this TCR beta chain is judged medium-sized (0.01 to 0.1%). The sample belongs to a study of spatial heterogeneity in lung cancer. V shed 2 bases and J 6 bases; nucleotides not matched to a gene: 10. The CDR3 has 15 amino acids. Germline loops: CDR1 SGHNT, CDR2 YYREEE (reference sequence). Via MiXCR, TCRdb re-called the 5' RACE reads, giving one row per CDR3 protein. The sample records about 9,200 distinct CDR3 sequences, 7.8% being singletons. This sample's time point: sample taken at primary tumor resection. Whole RNA, which was extracted from tumor, nontumor lung tissue or frozen PBMC, was sequenced without any cell sorting.

The TCR was taken from a female donor with early-stage non-small cell lung cancer. The sample here was PBMCs, taken at surgery. The chain recombines TRBV5-4 with TRBJ2-5; TRBD1 agrees at 7 bases. CDR3 sequence (DNA): TGTGCCAGCAGCTTTGCCCCCGGAAGGGGGCAGACCCAGTACTTC. Translation: CASSFAPGRGQTQYF.